These T cell receptor beta chains were read from a single sample in a study of CD8+ T cells in alopecia areata. The repertoire was sequenced with immunoSEQ multiplex PCR; TCRdb's copy has only in-frame clones and lacks some. The sample lists approximately 12,000 clones, around three fifths occurring once. Sequencing used skin. Every receptor here comes from a human donor with alopecia areata. Both conserved end residues are part of each CDR3. D genes are given only for firm matches. A clone size is listed for some rows: how often the clone was seen (once, few, many), or a class if it is expanded.

.	TRBV7-2	TRBJ2-5	TRBD2	TGTGCCAGCAGCCCCCACTTAGCGGGAGGTCGCCAAGAGACCCAGTACTTC	CASSPHLAGGRQETQYF
few	TRBV9	TRBJ1-5	.	TGTGCCAGCAGCCCCTCGATCGATCAGCCCCAGCATTTT	CASSPSIDQPQHF
.	TRBV7-2	TRBJ2-3	TRBD2	TGTGCCAGCAGACGAAATAGCGGGAGGCTCACAGATACGCAGTATTTT	CASRRNSGRLTDTQYF
.	TRBV4-3	TRBJ2-1	.	TGCGCCAGCAGCCAAGTTGGGAGGGGGTCCTACAATGAGCAGTTCTTC	CASSQVGRGSYNEQFF
.	TRBV2	TRBJ1-5	.	TGTGCCAGCAGTGAACGAGGGTTTAGCAATCAGCCCCAGCATTTT	CASSERGFSNQPQHF
few	TRBV4-3	TRBJ2-7	.	TGCGCCAGCAGCCAAGGGCTAAAGGGTGTCTACGAGCAGTACTTC	CASSQGLKGVYEQYF
.	TRBV7-6	TRBJ2-7	.	TGTGCCAGCAGCTTACAGGGGCAGGGGTACGAGCAGTACTTC	CASSLQGQGYEQYF
medium-sized	TRBV7-9	TRBJ2-3	TRBD1	TGTGCCAGCAGCACCAGACAGGGCGCAGATACGCAGTATTTT	CASSTRQGADTQYF
.	TRBV7-2	TRBJ2-1	TRBD2	TGTGCCAGCAGGCTCTTTGGCGGGAGTACGGGCAATGAGCAGTTCTTC	CASRLFGGSTGNEQFF
.	TRBV7-2	TRBJ2-2	TRBD2	TGTGCCAGCAGCTCGTGGACTAGCGGGGCGACCGGGGAGCTGTTTTTT	CASSSWTSGATGELFF
once	TRBV28	TRBJ2-3	.	TGTGCCAGCAGGCAGGGTACAGATACGCAGTATTTT	CASRQGTDTQYF
.	TRBV7-3	TRBJ2-2	TRBD1	TGTGCCAGCAGCGCTACAGGGGAATCGGGCGGGGAGCTGTTTTTT	CASSATGESGGELFF
.	TRBV2	TRBJ2-5	.	TGTGCCAGCGGGAGACTAGGATTCTGGGAGACCCAGTACTTC	CASGRLGFWETQYF
.	TRBV4-2	TRBJ1-1	.	TGTGCCAGCAGCCAAGATACAGGAAGGAACACTGAAGCTTTCTTT	CASSQDTGRNTEAFF
few	TRBV7-2	TRBJ1-5	.	TGTGCCAGCAGCCCCCTGAACAATCAGCCCCAGCATTTT	CASSPLNNQPQHF
.	TRBV28	TRBJ2-7	.	TGTGCCAGCAGTTTACACTTGGGGCAGCTTTCCTACGAGCAGTACTTC	CASSLHLGQLSYEQYF
few	TRBV11-2	TRBJ2-1	.	TGTGCCAGCAGCTTCTCTCCCCTGGGTGAGCAGTTCTTC	CASSFSPLGEQFF
few	TRBV28	TRBJ2-6	.	TGTGCCAGCAGAACCGAGGGCTCTGGGGCCAACGTCCTGACTTTC	CASRTEGSGANVLTF
.	TRBV7-8	TRBJ1-1	.	TGTGCCAGCAGCTTAGCGGGCGTCACTGAAGCTTTCTTT	CASSLAGVTEAFF
.	TRBV9	TRBJ2-7	.	TGTGCCAGCGGCGGGGAGCGCTCCTACGAGCAGTACTTC	CASGGERSYEQYF
.	TRBV27	TRBJ2-7	TRBD1	TGTGCCAGCATTAGGACAGGGTCCTACGAGCAGTACTTC	CASIRTGSYEQYF
few	TRBV7-3	TRBJ2-2	.	TGTGCCAGCAGCCCGTTAGGCCACAGGGTCTCGGACGGGGAGCTGTTTTTT	CASSPLGHRVSDGELFF
.	TRBV28	TRBJ1-1	.	TGTGCCAGCAGTTCCTTTTTCAGGGAGTACACTGAAGCTTTCTTT	CASSSFFREYTEAFF
.	TRBV5-8	TRBJ1-1	.	TGTGCCAGCAGCTTGGTTCGAACTGAAGCTTTCTTT	CASSLVRTEAFF
few	TRBV5-4	TRBJ1-1	.	TGTGCCAGCAGCCCACAGGGAGTTGGCACTGAAGCTTTCTTT	CASSPQGVGTEAFF
.	TRBV18	TRBJ2-7	TRBD1	TGTGCCAGCTCACGGGACAGATCCTACGAGCAGTACTTC	CASSRDRSYEQYF
.	TRBV6-5	TRBJ1-2	TRBD1	TGTGCCAGCAGTTCCGGACAGGGAAAGAACTATGGCTACACCTTC	CASSSGQGKNYGYTF
.	TRBV14	TRBJ2-3	.	TGTGCCAGCAGCCAAGGGTCCCGGACAGATACGCAGTATTTT	CASSQGSRTDTQYF
.	TRBV6-5	TRBJ1-6	.	TGTGCCAGCAGTTACTCTTCAGGACTAAATTCACCCCTCCACTTT	CASSYSSGLNSPLHF
.	TRBV28	TRBJ1-2	.	TGTGCCAGCAGTTTCGGAACGGGGTTTTATGGCTACACCTTC	CASSFGTGFYGYTF
.	TRBV7-2	TRBJ2-3	TRBD2	TGTGCCAGCAGCTCATCTAGCGGGGGGGCTATCGTTTTTACAGATACGCAGTATTTT	CASSSSSGGAIVFTDTQYF
.	TRBV5-1	TRBJ2-5	.	TGCGCCAGCAGCTTGGATGGCATTTCCAACCAAGAGACCCAGTACTTC	CASSLDGISNQETQYF
.	TRBV6-5	TRBJ2-7	.	TGTGCCAGCAGTTACTCCGCAGGGCAATACGAGCAGTACTTC	CASSYSAGQYEQYF
.	TRBV2	TRBJ2-7	.	TGTGCCAGCAGTGAAGTCGGGATACCGGGTTACGAGCAGTACTTC	CASSEVGIPGYEQYF
.	TRBV7-8	TRBJ1-2	TRBD1	TGTGCCAGCAGCTCAACGGAGGGGGACAGATACTATGGCTACACCTTC	CASSSTEGDRYYGYTF
.	TRBV28	TRBJ2-7	.	TGTGCCAGCAGTTTTTTACTAGCCGACTCCTACGAGCAGTACTTC	CASSFLLADSYEQYF
.	TRBV4-3	TRBJ2-3	TRBD1	TGCGCCAGCAGCCAGAGGGGGCAAGCGACAGATACGCAGTATTTT	CASSQRGQATDTQYF
.	TRBV4-2	TRBJ1-4	.	TGTGCCAGCACACAGCGGGAAGCGGAAAAACTGTTTTTT	CASTQREAEKLFF
.	TRBV15	TRBJ1-5	.	TGTGCCACCAGCAGAGGAGGGAGAGGTAGCAATCAGCCCCAGCATTTT	CATSRGGRGSNQPQHF
.	TRBV7-2	TRBJ2-1	TRBD2	TGTGCCAGCAGCTTAGGATGGCGGGGGGCCTACAATGAGCAGTTCTTC	CASSLGWRGAYNEQFF
few	TRBV9	TRBJ1-2	.	TGTGCCAGCAGCGGACAGCGAAGGGGGATGGACGGATACTATGGCTACACCTTC	CASSGQRRGMDGYYGYTF
.	TRBV5-1	TRBJ2-2	TRBD2	TGCGCCAGCAGCCCAAGCACTAGCGGGGGGGCAGCCACCGGGGAGCTGTTTTTT	CASSPSTSGGAATGELFF
.	TRBV2	TRBJ2-7	.	TGTGCCAGCAGGAGTTCAGGGGACCCTTCCTACGAGCAGTACTTC	CASRSSGDPSYEQYF
.	TRBV30	TRBJ2-7	TRBD2	TGTGCCTGGACTAGCGGGGGGGCCCTTGAGCAGTACTTC	CAWTSGGALEQYF
.	TRBV7-9	TRBJ1-1	TRBD1	TGTGCCAGCAGCTCCGTACAGGGGCATGAAGCTTTCTTT	CASSSVQGHEAFF
.	TRBV7-6	TRBJ1-6	.	TGTGCCAGCAGCTTAGCAGAGGATTCACCCCTCCACTTT	CASSLAEDSPLHF
.	TRBV29-1	TRBJ2-7	.	TGCAGCGTTGCCTCCGCCTACGAGCAGTACTTC	CSVASAYEQYF
.	TRBV6-6	TRBJ1-5	.	TGTGCCAGCAGTCCTTCCGGAACAGGAGTTTACCAGCCCCAGCATTTT	CASSPSGTGVYQPQHF
.	TRBV10-3	TRBJ1-1	.	TGTGCCATCAGTGAGTCAGTCAGTGCTGAAGCTTTCTTT	CAISESVSAEAFF
.	TRBV28	TRBJ2-3	.	TGTGCCAGCAGTTTTCAGGGGCTGAGCACAGATACGCAGTATTTT	CASSFQGLSTDTQYF
.	TRBV25-1	TRBJ1-2	.	TGTGCCAGCAGTGTGCCGGGGGTCCATGGCTACACCTTC	CASSVPGVHGYTF
.	TRBV7-2	TRBJ2-5	.	TGTGCCAGCAGCCTAACGCCGCTGCGGGAGACCCAGTACTTC	CASSLTPLRETQYF
.	TRBV2	TRBJ2-1	.	TGTGCCAGCAGTGATCCAGGCCAATCGAATGAGCAGTTCTTC	CASSDPGQSNEQFF
.	TRBV28	TRBJ2-1	TRBD2	TGTGCCAGCAGACCTATGGGTCTAGCGGGGGCCAATGAGCAGTTCTTC	CASRPMGLAGANEQFF
.	TRBV29-1	TRBJ2-7	TRBD1	TGCAGCGTTGACCCGCCCAGGGGGATATGCGAGCAGTACTTC	CSVDPPRGICEQYF
.	TRBV15	TRBJ2-6	.	TGTGCCACCAGCAGAGATCAGGGCTCTGGGGCCAACGTCCTGACTTTC	CATSRDQGSGANVLTF
.	TRBV6-6	TRBJ1-5	.	TGTGCCAGCAGTTACTCGGGGGGGGGCAATCAGCCCCAGCATTTT	CASSYSGGGNQPQHF
once	TRBV4-2	TRBJ1-1	.	TGTGCCAGCAGCCAAGAAAATTACGGCACAACTAACACTGAAGCTTTCTTT	CASSQENYGTTNTEAFF